This T cell receptor (beta chain) originates from a study of blood T cell repertoires in COVID-19. At the level of the study: All recovered Cohort 3 donors got two negative PCRs, got clearance, or saw symptom resolution. COVID-19 samples, acute and convalescent, were from the United States, Italy and Spain.

The germline V gene encodes CDR1 SGDLS and CDR2 YYNGEE. The CDR3 has 13 residues. Trimming cost V 0 bases and J 10 bases, with 13 bases left between them. In the original processing: Amplification of reference gene primers was used by the study to estimate nucleated cell counts. The method was immunoSEQ multiplex PCR; TCRdb's version includes in-frame clones alone and lacks a portion of them. V and J calls and clone size come straight from that table; D and trimming were deduced from the DNA. The data contain fewer than 250,000 clones, around 86% of them seen just once; the ten biggest clones take up 7% to 7.5%.

The sequence was collected from a man aged 25 to 45 in a cohort exposed to, infected with or recovered from COVID-19 (not recorded which). The material sequenced was PBMCs or T cells enriched from blood (not recorded which). V gene TRBV9 combines with J gene TRBJ2-5, with D possibly TRBD2 on 6 matching bases. As DNA, the CDR3 is TGTGCCAGCAGCGTAGTAGATGGGGGGAGCCAGTACTTC. This encodes CASSVVDGGSQYF.